These 7 T cell receptor beta chains share one sample of origin, sequenced in a study of shared T cell receptors in the human thymus. The method was immunoSEQ multiplex PCR; TCRdb's version includes in-frame clones alone and lacks a portion of them. The sample holds about 660,000 clones; 87% are singletons and the top ten take 0.009% to 0.0095%. These same records also appear under a second study, on human thymus T cells.

The source material was thymocytes. These receptors were taken from a boy in the first two years of life with a congenital heart defect.

This rearrangement joins TRBV7-2 to TRBJ2-7, with TRBD2 as a possible D gene (6 bases). Germline V CDR1 and CDR2: SGHTA, FQGNSA. CDR3 size: 15 residues. Trimming took 1 base from V and 4 from J, leaving 14 bases between them. The CDR3 spells CASSLVGTGFYEQYF. The CDR3 coding sequence is TGTGCCAGCAGCTTAGTTGGGACTGGGTTTTACGAGCAGTACTTC.

The chain has TRBV14 and TRBJ2-5; TRBD1 is a possible D gene (6 bases). This CDR3 region has 14 residues. Trimming cost V 3 bases and J 3 bases, with 11 bases left between them. From germline, CDR1 is SGHDN and CDR2 FVKESK. CDR3 region: CASSHQKGEETQYF. CDR3 coding DNA: TGTGCCAGCAGCCACCAAAAGGGGGAAGAGACCCAGTACTTC.

This rearrangement joins TRBV28 to TRBJ2-5; 7 bases agree with TRBD1. This CDR3 contains 14 residues. The V and J ends lost 7 bases and 4 bases, in that order; junction bases with no gene match: 9. The V gene's germline CDR1 is MDHEN and CDR2 SYDVKM. CDR3: CASTLEDRRETQYF. The CDR3 nucleotides are TGTGCCAGCACCCTAGAGGACAGGAGAGAGACCCAGTACTTC.

The chain recombines TRBV15 with TRBJ2-5, with 14 nucleotides matching TRBD2. The DNA end is a closer match to TRBJ2-7, so the J assignment may be wrong. The CDR3 totals 15 residues. Per the germline V gene, CDR1 is LNHNV and CDR2 is YYDKDF (reference sequence). In DNA form, the CDR3 reads TGTGCCACCAGCACCGGACTAGCGGGAGGTTACGAGCAGTACTTC. It translates to CATSTGLAGGYEQYF.

The gene calls are TRBV19 and TRBJ2-4; D call uncertain. The CDR3 extends over 19 amino acids. The ends were cut back, 4 bases at V and 2 bases at J, with 24 bases in the middle. Per germline, CDR1 LNHDA and CDR2 SQIVND (reference sequence). CDR3 bases: TGTGCCAGTAGTACTTCAGAGAGTGTGCAGGATCGGTCCAAAAACATTCAGTACTTC. The encoded protein is CASSTSESVQDRSKNIQYF.

With respect to this clone: The missing conserved phenylalanine or tryptophan at the end of this CDR3 makes a read error likely. It is unclear where the CDR3 begins or ends on the DNA, so no DNA is shown, and the CDR3 is as TCRdb lists it. The chain carries TRBV6-4 and TRBJ1-1. Counting both end residues, the CDR3 totals 10 amino acids. The germline CDR1 and CDR2 sequences are MRHNA and SNTAGT. The CDR3 reads CASTYRGAGA.

The table lists this clone with a count of one. This chain connects TRBV5-6 to TRBJ1-4; maybe TRBD1 (6 bases). The CDR3 has 16 residues. Trimming left V 3 bases short and J 7 bases short, with 19 bases between. Germline V gene data show CDR1 as SGHDT and CDR2 as YYEEEE. The CDR3 DNA follows: TGTGCCAGCAGCTGGACTGAACAGGGCATCGGTGAAAAACTGTTTTTT. Translation: CASSWTEQGIGEKLFF.